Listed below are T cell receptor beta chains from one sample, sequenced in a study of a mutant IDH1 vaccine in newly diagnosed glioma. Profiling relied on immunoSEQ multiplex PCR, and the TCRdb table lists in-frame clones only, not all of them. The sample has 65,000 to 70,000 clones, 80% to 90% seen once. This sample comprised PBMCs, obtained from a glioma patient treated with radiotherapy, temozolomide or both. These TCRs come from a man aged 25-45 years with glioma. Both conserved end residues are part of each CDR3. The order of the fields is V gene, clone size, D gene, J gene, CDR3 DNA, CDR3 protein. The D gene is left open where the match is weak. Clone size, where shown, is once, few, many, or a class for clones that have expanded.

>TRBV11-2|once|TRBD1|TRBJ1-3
TGTGCCAGCAGCTTAACAAACAGGGGGCTATCAGGAAACACCATATATTTT
CASSLTNRGLSGNTIYF
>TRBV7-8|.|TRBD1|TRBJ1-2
TGTGCCAGCAGCTTAAGGGGGGACAGGGGTAACTATGGCTACACCTTC
CASSLRGDRGNYGYTF
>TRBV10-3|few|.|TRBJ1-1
TGTGCCATCAGTGAGTCGACTTGGACTGAAGCTTTCTTT
CAISESTWTEAFF
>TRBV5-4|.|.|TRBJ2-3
TGTGCCAGCAGCCCCCGGGCAAATACGCAGTATTTT
CASSPRANTQYF
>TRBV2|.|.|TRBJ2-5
TGTGCCAGCAGCGGTCATCCGGGCCCTACAGAGACCCAGTACTTC
CASSGHPGPTETQYF
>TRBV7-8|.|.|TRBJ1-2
TGTGCCAGCAGCACCGCGACAGGAGGCTACACCTTC
CASSTATGGYTF
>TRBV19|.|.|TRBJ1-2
TGTGCCAGTAGTATCCCCCCAGGGATGGGCTATGGCTACACCTTC
CASSIPPGMGYGYTF
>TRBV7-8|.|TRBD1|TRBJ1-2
TGTGCCAGCAGCCGACCTGGACAGGGGAACTATGGCTACACCTTC
CASSRPGQGNYGYTF
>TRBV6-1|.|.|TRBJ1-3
TGTGCCAGCAGTGACTGGCCAGGGGCTGGAAACACCATATATTTT
CASSDWPGAGNTIYF
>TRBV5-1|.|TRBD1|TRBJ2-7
TGCGCCAGCAGCCAACGGACAGGGGCCTACGAGCAGTACTTC
CASSQRTGAYEQYF
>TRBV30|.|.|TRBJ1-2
TGTGCCTGGAGTGTACAACCGCCGGGTGGCTACACCTTC
CAWSVQPPGGYTF
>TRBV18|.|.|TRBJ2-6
TGTGCCAGCTCACCTACAGCAGACGGGGCCAACGTCCTGACTTTC
CASSPTADGANVLTF
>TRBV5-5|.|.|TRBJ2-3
TGTGCCAGCAGCTCAGTCTGGGGGGGGCCCGATACGCAGTATTTT
CASSSVWGGPDTQYF
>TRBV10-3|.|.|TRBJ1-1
TGTGCCATCAGGGTACCGGGGAACACTGAAGCTTTCTTT
CAIRVPGNTEAFF
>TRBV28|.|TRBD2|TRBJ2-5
TGTGCCAGCAGTTTACCTAGCGGGGCCGGGGAGACCCAGTACTTC
CASSLPSGAGETQYF
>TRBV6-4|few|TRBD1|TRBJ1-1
TGTGCCAGCAGTGACGGACAGGAGAACACTGAAGCTTTCTTT
CASSDGQENTEAFF
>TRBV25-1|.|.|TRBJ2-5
TGTGCCAGCAGTGAACACAGGGACCAAGAGACCCAGTACTTC
CASSEHRDQETQYF